This TCR beta chain is from a study of T cell changes during pregnancy in multiple sclerosis. Clones were read by immunoSEQ multiplex PCR, and TCRdb kept only the in-frame ones, dropping some. The repertoire holds tens of thousands of clones, roughly 93% seen once, with roughly 1.5% in the top ten. The sequencing here drew on peripheral blood, taken in the third trimester of pregnancy. This TCR came from a female donor with multiple sclerosis, enrolled in a pregnancy study.

Written as DNA, the CDR3 is TGTGCCAGCAGCTTAGGGGCCTACGTATACAATGAGCAGTTCTTC. Protein product: CASSLGAYVYNEQFF. The V call is TRBV7-2, the J call TRBJ2-1; D is unresolved. The CDR3 spans 15 residues. Trimming cost V 1 base and J 4 bases, with 11 bases left between them. Germline V CDR1 and CDR2: SGHTA, FQGNSA.